This T cell receptor beta chain was documented in a study of naive and memory T cell subsets. Amplification of ligated cDNA took four PCR rounds with SP2 and nested alpha and beta constant primers. Via MiXCR, TCRdb re-called the UMI-ligation and nested PCR reads, giving one row per CDR3 protein. The repertoire holds around 31,000 distinct CDR3 sequences, with under 8.5% as singletons. For this clonotype: The antigen is undetermined.

The CDR3 totals 18 residues. Germline assignment: CDR1 DFQATT and CDR2 SNEGSKA (reference sequence). V shed 6 bases, J shed 2 bases, and the junction held 21 bases outside the gene matches. Treatment here: skin biopsy from PPD injection site in Mantoux-positive individual. A UMI-containing oligonucleotide was joined by 3' ligation to the TCR cDNA template. Individuals with a positive Mantoux test gave biopsies from PPD-injected skin. Reverse transcription used DNase-treated unsorted total RNA, aiming for 1 to 1000 ng. The study's findings and limits: TCRs were reportedly recovered from both biopsy types, mostly tuberculin test sites.

V and J are TRBV20-1 and TRBJ1-2; TRBD1 matches at 7 bases. The sequencing here drew on skin, taken from a tuberculin skin test site. The sequence came from an adult in good health. The CDR3 coding sequence is TGCAGTGCCAAGAACACAGGGATTCCAGGGGGACCAAACTATGGCTACACCTTC. Translated: CSAKNTGIPGGPNYGYTF.